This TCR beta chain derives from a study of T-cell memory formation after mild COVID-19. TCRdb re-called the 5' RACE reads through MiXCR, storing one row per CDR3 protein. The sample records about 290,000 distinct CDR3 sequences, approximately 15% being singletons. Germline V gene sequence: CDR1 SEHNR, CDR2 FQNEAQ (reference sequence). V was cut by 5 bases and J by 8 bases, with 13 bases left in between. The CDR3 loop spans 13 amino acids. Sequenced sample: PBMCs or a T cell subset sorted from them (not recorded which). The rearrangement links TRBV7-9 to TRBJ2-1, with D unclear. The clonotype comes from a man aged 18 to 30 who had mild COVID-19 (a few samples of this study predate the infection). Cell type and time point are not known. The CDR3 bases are TGTGCCAGCAGCCCTAGACCCTCGGATGAGCAGTTCTTC. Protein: CASSPRPSDEQFF.